These 16 T cell receptor beta chains were sequenced from one sample in a study of blood T cell repertoires in COVID-19 (dated by TCRdb to 2018 to 2020). Libraries were prepared through the immunoSEQ multiplex PCR assay. The clones in this table, taken by TCRdb from immuneACCESS, are in-frame only. Not every clone is retained; where verified, under half of the shortfall comes from an unresolved V gene, and the cause of the rest is unknown. Recorded for this sample are under 300,000 clones; about 89% of them occurred a single time. The ten biggest clones cover 1.5% to 2% of the sample. The material sequenced was PBMCs or T cells enriched from blood (not recorded which). The receptors here all came from a woman aged 18-35 years who had recovered from COVID-19.

The chain carries TRBV11-3 and TRBJ1-2; 7 bases match TRBD1. The germline V gene has CDR1 SGHNT and CDR2 YENEEA. The V gene end was trimmed by 5 bases and the J gene end by 7 bases; junction bases not matched to a gene: 10. This CDR3 region has 14 residues. CDR3 in amino acids: CASSTGGQLAGYTF. The CDR3 region has the DNA TGTGCCAGCAGCACCGGGGGACAGCTAGCTGGCTACACCTTC.

The chain is built from TRBV27 and TRBJ2-1, with D possibly TRBD2 on 5 matching bases. The CDR3 length is 14 residues. Germline CDR1 is MNHEY and CDR2 is SMNVEV (reference sequence). The V and J ends lost 1 base and 4 bases respectively, with 8 bases between them. The chain's CDR3 is CASSLYQRYNEQFF. In DNA, the CDR3 is TGTGCCAGCAGTTTATATCAGCGGTACAATGAGCAGTTCTTC.

About this clone itself: One end of the junction is discordant with germline, which a read error may explain. The chain couples TRBV6-5 to TRBJ2-2, with D perhaps matching TRBD1 (6 bases). There are 15 residues in the CDR3. Per germline, CDR1 MNHEY and CDR2 SVGAGI. The CDR3 DNA reads TGTGCCAGCATTCGACAGGCCCCGAACCCCGGGGAGCTGTTTTTT. Its translation: CASIRQAPNPGELFF.

The CDR3 sequence: CASSRPGRGDGYTF. The CDR3 DNA sequence: TGTGCCAGCAGCCGACCGGGGAGGGGAGATGGCTACACCTTC. The chain joins TRBV28 to TRBJ1-2; D might be TRBD1 (5 bases). The CDR3 has 14 amino acids. Germline V gene sequence: CDR1 MDHEN, CDR2 SYDVKM. V lost 6 bases to trimming and J lost 6 bases, with 17 bases between them.

The CDR3, as DNA: TGTGCCATCAGTGCTGGGACAGAAGACACTGAAGCTTTCTTT. Translation: CAISAGTEDTEAFF. V gene TRBV10-3 combines with J gene TRBJ1-1; 7 bases line up with TRBD1. Germline-derived CDR1 and CDR2 are ENHRY and SYGVKD. V lost 4 bases and J lost 3; bases outside the gene matches: 5. The CDR3 totals 14 residues.

This chain links TRBV27 with TRBJ2-7; TRBD2 is a possible D gene (6 bases). This CDR3 has 18 residues. The V end lost 5 bases, the J end lost 4 bases, and 27 bases lay between the germline ends. Per germline, CDR1 MNHEY and CDR2 SMNVEV (reference sequence). CDR3 coding DNA: TGTGCCAGCAGTCCCGCCCTCCCCACTACGGAGGGCCTTTACGAGCAGTACTTC. Translated, it gives CASSPALPTTEGLYEQYF.

This clone showed up just once. The chain employs TRBV27 and TRBJ1-1, with 9 positions matching TRBD1. The V gene's germline CDR1 is MNHEY and CDR2 SMNVEV (reference sequence). The CDR3 covers 14 residues. The V gene end was trimmed by 7 bases and the J gene end by 7 bases; junction bases not matched to a gene: 10. DNA for the CDR3: TGTGCCAGCACCAAGGACAGGGGTTTTGGTGAAGCTTTCTTT. It is translated as CASTKDRGFGEAFF.

At least ten counts were recorded for this clone. This sequence joins TRBV3-1 (or the pseudogene TRBV3-2) and TRBJ2-7; 9 bases line up with TRBD1. This CDR3 contains 16 residues. J was trimmed by 0 bases and V by 7 bases; bases with no gene match: 10. The germline gives CDR1 LGHDT, CDR2 YNNKEL (reference sequence). CDR3 nucleotide sequence: TGTGCCAGCACAAAAACCGGACAGGGGAGCTCCTACGAGCAGTACTTC. Protein sequence: CASTKTGQGSSYEQYF.

A single count supports this clone. CDR3 loop: CASSSLLAGGIDTQYF. The CDR3 region has the DNA TGTGCCAGCAGTTCCCTGTTAGCGGGAGGAATTGATACGCAGTATTTT. The gene calls are TRBV6-5 and TRBJ2-3, with TRBD2 matching 10 bases. The V segment lost 4 bases and the J segment 6 bases; nucleotides outside the gene matches: 10. This CDR3 spans 16 amino acids. The germline V gene has CDR1 MNHEY and CDR2 SVGAGI.

This clone was recorded at least ten times. The chain employs TRBV2 and TRBJ2-7, with D perhaps TRBD1 (5 bases). The CDR3 runs 14 residues. V lost 4 bases, J lost 4 bases, and 14 bases lay in between. Germline V gene lookup returns CDR1 SNHLY and CDR2 FYNNEI. This CDR3 is CASSGGSLSYEQYF. The CDR3 DNA sequence: TGTGCCAGCAGTGGGGGCTCCCTAAGTTACGAGCAGTACTTC. Combining the CDR3 with reference TRBV2 and TRBJ2-7 gives the whole variable domain EPEVTQTPSHQVTQMGQEVILRCVPISNHLYFYWYRQILGQKVEFLVSFYNNEISEKSEIFDDQFSVERPDGSNFTLKIRSTKLEDSAMYFCASSGGSLSYEQYFGPGTRLTVT.

The chain recombines TRBV5-1 with TRBJ1-1, with a weak D call TRBD1 (5 bases). The germline V gene encodes CDR1 SGHRS and CDR2 YFSETQ. CDR3 length: 15 residues. V lost 0 bases to trimming and J lost 1 base, with 10 bases between them. CDR3 sequence: CASSLDRPTNTEAFF. The CDR3 DNA is TGCGCCAGCAGCTTGGACAGGCCGACGAACACTGAAGCTTTCTTT.

V gene TRBV10-3 combines with J gene TRBJ2-1; a possible D gene is TRBD1 (7 bases). V gave up 1 base and J gave up 10 bases, with 11 bases separating them. The germline V gene has CDR1 ENHRY and CDR2 SYGVKD. The CDR3 is 13 amino acids. The CDR3 nucleotides are TGTGCCATCAGTGAGTGGAGGGGACAGGAGCAGTTCTTC. Its protein product is CAISEWRGQEQFF.

The chain recombines TRBV19 with TRBJ2-1; 10 bases line up with TRBD2. The CDR3 has 15 amino acids. Germline CDR1 LNHDA, CDR2 SQIVND (reference sequence). J lost 0 bases, V lost 6 bases, and 2 bases had no gene match. This chain's CDR3 is CASRLAGSSYNEQFF. For the CDR3, the DNA is TGTGCCAGTAGACTAGCGGGGAGCTCCTACAATGAGCAGTTCTTC.

The rearrangement uses TRBV9 and TRBJ1-2; the D gene is possibly TRBD1 (5 bases). The CDR3 totals 14 residues. The germline CDR1 and CDR2 sequences are SGDLS and YYNGEE. Trimming removed 2 bases from V and 2 bases from J, with 10 bases in between. The CDR3 sequence: CASSVSGGNYGYTF. CDR3 nucleotide sequence: TGTGCCAGCAGCGTTAGCGGGGGGAACTATGGCTACACCTTC.

The chain couples TRBV19 to TRBJ1-5, with 11 bases lining up with TRBD1. The V gene's germline CDR1 is LNHDA and CDR2 SQIVND (reference sequence). CDR3 size: 16 residues. The trim removed 4 bases at V and 7 bases at J, leaving 9 bases unmatched. The DNA for the CDR3 is TGTGCCAGTAGTAACCGGGACAGGGGGGAAGGACAGCCCCAGCATTTT. Its protein product is CASSNRDRGEGQPQHF.

The chain couples TRBV2 to TRBJ1-1; 9 nucleotides align to TRBD1. The CDR3 extends over 14 amino acids. Germline assignment: CDR1 SNHLY and CDR2 FYNNEI. The V and J ends lost 8 bases and 4 bases, in that order; junction bases with no gene match: 8. CDR3 protein: CASRTGTGITEAFF. CDR3 coding DNA: TGTGCCAGCCGCACCGGGACAGGGATCACTGAAGCTTTCTTT.